Included here is one T cell receptor beta chain sequence, with context. Its cognate antigen is unknown. The protocol was immunoSEQ multiplex PCR, while the TCRdb copy is restricted to in-frame clones and leaves out a portion. The repertoire consists of 170,000 or so clones, with approximately 90% occurring once and the leading ten covering about 1.4%. This CDR3 contains 14 residues. J lost 5 bases, V lost 5 bases, and 10 bases had no gene match. Germline loops: CDR1 GTSNPN, CDR2 SVGIG (reference sequence). This specimen comes from a study of T cell responses to AZD1222 COVID-19 vaccine. Study conclusions and caveats: Two AZD1222 doses significantly raised spike-specific TCR breadth and depth over controls. Only five to seven individuals given AZD1222 were seropositive at baseline.

The receptor was derived from an adult in good health. Specimen: peripheral blood, collected on day 0 of AZD1222 vaccination. The genes are TRBV30 and TRBJ1-2, with 8 bases aligning to TRBD1. Here the CDR3 DNA reads TGTGCCTGGGAGTCAATGGACAGGGTTTATGGCTACACCTTC. It yields the protein CAWESMDRVYGYTF.